Given below is one T cell receptor beta chain in context. Trimming removed 8 bases from V and 7 bases from J, with 18 bases in between. The CDR3 totals 13 residues. Germline V gene sequence: CDR1 ENHRY, CDR2 SYGVKD. As it was prepared, the TCRbeta library received unique molecular identifiers. One entry per CDR3 protein results from TCRdb running MiXCR on the PCR reads. The sample gives some 300,000 distinct CDR3 sequences, 10% of which show up once; about 2.3% is in the top ten. This sample is part of a study of T-cell reconstitution after alpha-beta-depleted transplantation in children. Sequenced material: PBMCs from the stem cell graft donor, taken from the stem cell graft. This TCR came from a human donor who donated a stem cell graft to a child with acute lymphoblastic leukemia. The chain is built from TRBV10-3 and TRBJ2-7, with D possibly TRBD2 on 6 matching bases. CDR3 loop: CAIAGSGPPEQYF. CDR3 bases: TGTGCCATCGCCGGGAGCGGGCCTCCTGAGCAGTACTTC.